These 17 T cell receptor beta chains originate from one sample sequenced in a study of post-analysis software for immune sequencing data. Unique molecular identifiers featured in each of the TCR beta cDNA libraries. TCRdb recomputed calls from the PCR reads with MiXCR, one row per CDR3 protein. The data contain about 160,000 distinct CDR3 sequences, under 40% of them seen just once; the ten biggest clones take up around 30%. The sample was blood, taken after autologous hematopoietic stem cell transplantation. All receptors derive from a girl between 10 and 17 years old with multiple sclerosis.

The J gene is TRBJ2-5, the V gene TRBV28; D ambiguous. Germline CDR1 MDHEN, CDR2 SYDVKM. Trimming pared 8 bases from V and 1 base from J, leaving 11 bases between. There are 13 residues in the CDR3. The CDR3 here is CASRKAAQETQYF. The CDR3, as DNA: TGTGCCAGCCGAAAGGCTGCCCAAGAGACCCAGTACTTC.

The chain employs TRBV9 and TRBJ2-7; D not resolved. The CDR3 has 15 residues. CDR1 SGDLS and CDR2 YYNGEE come from the germline V gene. V shed 0 bases and J shed 2 bases, with 12 bases lying between them. CDR3: CASSVEPTATYEQYF. The CDR3 bases are TGTGCCAGCAGCGTAGAACCGACGGCCACCTACGAGCAGTACTTC.

The table lists this clonotype with many counts. The chain uses TRBV24-1 and TRBJ2-5; 10 bases match TRBD1. CDR1 is KGHDR, CDR2 SFDVKD, per germline. Unmatched junction bases numbered 6, after V lost 5 bases and J lost 4 bases. The CDR3 spans 15 residues. For the CDR3, the DNA is TGTGCCACCAGTGGAGGGGGGACAGGGGCAGAGACCCAGTACTTC. Its protein is CATSGGGTGAETQYF.

In this sample, this clonotype turned up many times. J is TRBJ2-1 and V is TRBV20-1; no definite D call. This CDR3 is 15 amino acids long. The V gene's germline CDR1 is DFQATT and CDR2 SNEGSKA (reference sequence). V was cut by 0 bases and J by 0 bases, with 9 bases left in between. The CDR3 sequence: CSAREGKSSYNEQFF. In DNA form, the CDR3 reads TGCAGTGCTAGAGAGGGTAAAAGCTCCTACAATGAGCAGTTCTTC.

The chain couples TRBV27 to TRBJ2-1, with D possibly TRBD2 on 6 matching bases. V was trimmed by 1 base and J by 1 base, leaving 17 bases between them. The CDR3 length is 18 residues. CDR1 and CDR2 from the germline V gene are MNHEY and SMNVEV (reference sequence). CDR3 bases: TGTGCCAGCAGTTTATATTCTACGTTGGGGGGATCCTACAATGAGCAGTTCTTC. Translation: CASSLYSTLGGSYNEQFF.

This chain uses TRBV7-2 with TRBJ2-1, with TRBD2 identical over 7 bases. Germline V lookup: CDR1 SGHTA, CDR2 FQGNSA. This CDR3 has 16 residues. V shed 5 bases and J 3 bases; nucleotides not matched to a gene: 10. The CDR3 region is CASSQTAGVIYNEQFF. The CDR3 bases are TGTGCCAGCAGCCAGACGGCGGGAGTAATCTACAATGAGCAGTTCTTC.

The CDR3 DNA follows: TGCAGTGCTAGGGATGGGGGGTCATACTCCTACGAGCAGTACTTC. Encoded protein: CSARDGGSYSYEQYF. The V call is TRBV20-1, the J call TRBJ2-7; D possibly corresponds to TRBD2 (6 bases). The V end was cut by 3 bases, the J end by 0 bases, with 15 bases between. The germline CDR1 and CDR2 sequences are DFQATT and SNEGSKA (reference sequence). The CDR3 totals 15 residues.

This clonotype occurred a few times. The chain links TRBV4-1 to TRBJ2-7, with 14 bases that match TRBD2. The trim removed 3 bases at V and 7 bases at J, leaving 11 bases unmatched. Germline values: CDR1 MGHRA, CDR2 YSYEKL. The CDR3 is made up of 17 amino acids. The CDR3: CASSHAPGTSGSREQYF. In DNA form, the CDR3 reads TGCGCCAGCAGCCACGCGCCCGGGACTAGCGGGAGTCGGGAGCAGTACTTC.

The chain links TRBV27 to TRBJ2-3; 7 bases are shared with TRBD2. The CDR3 is 15 amino acids. CDR1 and CDR2 (germline): MNHEY, SMNVEV (reference sequence). V shed 6 bases, J shed 6 bases, and the junction held 12 bases outside the gene matches. CDR3 sequence (DNA): TGTGCCAGCAGCACAAGGGAGGGTCTGTTGGATACGCAGTATTTT. This translates into CASSTREGLLDTQYF.

In regard to this clonotype: A much more abundant neighbour one base away suggests this may be a read error. V is TRBV12-3 or TRBV12-4 and J is TRBJ2-3, with D unclear. The CDR3 covers 12 residues. CDR3 sequence: CASSYNTDAQYF. The CDR3 bases are TGTGCCAGCTCGTATAACACAGATGCGCAGTATTTT.

The chain joins TRBV6-2 or TRBV6-3 to TRBJ2-7; TRBD2 matches at 16 bases. The CDR3 loop spans 16 amino acids. With 2 bases clipped from V and 2 bases from J, the junction kept 0 bases outside the gene matches. Germline V gene lookup returns CDR1 MNHEY and CDR2 SVGEGT. The CDR3 region has the DNA TGTGCCAGCAGTTACGGGACTAGCGGGAGGGCCTACGAGCAGTACTTC. It yields the protein CASSYGTSGRAYEQYF.

This clonotype was counted between two and nine times. This sequence joins TRBV6-2 or TRBV6-3 and TRBJ1-2, with a possible D match to TRBD1 (5 bases). Trimming took 6 bases from V and 4 from J, leaving 15 bases between them. Germline V gives CDR1 MNHEY, CDR2 SVGEGT. The CDR3 consists of 14 residues. The CDR3 DNA sequence: TGTGCCAGCAGCAAGGACCCGGGGGTCTATGGCTACACCTTC. Its translation is CASSKDPGVYGYTF.

This clonotype has more than one count but fewer than ten. Just one base apart from a much larger clone, this may be a read error. The chain recombines TRBV7-8 with TRBJ2-3; TRBD2 matches 7 bases. This CDR3 contains 15 residues. From germline, CDR1 is SGHVS and CDR2 FQNEAQ. Unmatched junction bases numbered 11, after V lost 7 bases and J lost 4 bases. The CDR3 sequence: CASNLAALSADTQYF. DNA of the CDR3: TGTGCCAGCAACCTAGCGGCCCTCAGCGCAGATACGCAGTATTTT. The complete variable domain, with remaining parts taken from reference TRBV7-8 and TRBJ2-3, reads GAGVSQSPRYKVAKRGQDVALRCDPISGHVSLFWYQQALGQGPEFLTYFQNEAQLDKSGLPSDRFFAERPEGSVSTLKIQRTQQEDSAVYLCASNLAALSADTQYFGPGTRLTVL.

This chain joins TRBV20-1 and TRBJ1-6, with a possible D match to TRBD1 (5 bases). This CDR3 contains 11 residues. Germline CDR1 is DFQATT and CDR2 is SNEGSKA (reference sequence). V gave up 5 bases and J gave up 18 bases, with 17 bases separating them. The CDR3, as DNA: TGCAGTGCTCTACGGGACCCTTCCGCCCACTTT. This translates into CSALRDPSAHF.

This clonotype has just one count. The chain is built from TRBV12-3 or TRBV12-4 and TRBJ2-2; tentatively, D is TRBD1 or TRBD2 (5 bases each). V dropped 5 bases and J dropped 6 bases, with 13 bases sitting between them. The CDR3 is 14 residues long. DNA of the CDR3: TGTGCCAGCAGTCTCCGGGGCCGGTCCGGGGAGCTGTTTTTT. Protein: CASSLRGRSGELFF.

In this sample, this clonotype turned up once. V usage is TRBV29-1 and J usage is TRBJ2-7; 7 bases fit TRBD1. TRBJ2-5 matches the DNA end more closely, so the J call is doubtful. The CDR3 sequence is 12 residues long. From germline, CDR1 is SQVTM and CDR2 ANQGSEA. The CDR3 nucleotides are TGCAGCGTTGACGACAGGGAGGAGACCCAGTACTTC. It specifies CSVDDREETQYF.

The rearrangement uses TRBV12-3 or TRBV12-4 and TRBJ2-7; D perhaps matches TRBD1 (6 bases). The J call is in doubt because the DNA end fits TRBJ2-5 better. The CDR3 consists of 18 residues. This CDR3 is CAKSSSSKTGAYQETQYF. CDR3 DNA: TGTGCCAAGTCCAGCAGTTCTAAGACAGGCGCGTACCAAGAGACCCAGTACTTC.